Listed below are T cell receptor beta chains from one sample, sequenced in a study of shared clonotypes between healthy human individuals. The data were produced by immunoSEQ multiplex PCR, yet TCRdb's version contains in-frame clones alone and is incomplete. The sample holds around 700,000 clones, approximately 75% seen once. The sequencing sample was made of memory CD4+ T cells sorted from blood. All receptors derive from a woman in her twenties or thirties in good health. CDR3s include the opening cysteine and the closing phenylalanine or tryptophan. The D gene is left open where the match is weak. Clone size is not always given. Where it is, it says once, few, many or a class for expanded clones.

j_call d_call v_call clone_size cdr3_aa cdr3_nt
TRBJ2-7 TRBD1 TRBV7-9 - CASSLLAGGLYEQYF TGTGCCAGCAGCTTATTGGCAGGGGGTCTCTACGAGCAGTACTTC
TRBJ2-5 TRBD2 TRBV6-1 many CASSERRGVGTQYF TGTGCCAGCAGTGAACGGCGGGGGGTCGGGACCCAGTACTTC
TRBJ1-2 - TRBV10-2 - CASVGGNNYGYTF TGCGCCAGCGTCGGGGGAAATAACTATGGCTACACCTTC
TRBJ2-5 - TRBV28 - CASEGNQETQYF TGTGCTTCAGAGGGGAATCAAGAAACCCAGTACTTC
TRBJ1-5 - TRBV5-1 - CASSPGPHQPQHF TGCGCCAGCAGCCCAGGACCACATCAGCCCCAGCATTTT
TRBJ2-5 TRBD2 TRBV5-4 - CASRPRTSGQETQYF TGTGCCAGCAGACCCAGGACTAGCGGACAAGAGACCCAGTACTTC
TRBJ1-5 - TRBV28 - CASRKGGRNQPQHF TGTGCCAGCAGAAAAGGGGGTCGCAATCAGCCCCAGCATTTT
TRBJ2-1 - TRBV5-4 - CASSSTPYQYNEQFF TGTGCCAGCAGCTCAACCCCTTACCAGTACAATGAGCAGTTCTTC
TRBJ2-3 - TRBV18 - CASSPPFPVVGTQYF TGTGCCAGCTCACCACCATTTCCAGTCGTAGGTACGCAGTATTTT
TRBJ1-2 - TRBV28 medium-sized CASSLYGKVTNYGYTF TGTGCCAGCAGTTTATACGGGAAAGTAACTAACTATGGCTACACCTTC
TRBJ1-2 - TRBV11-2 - CASSLNSNYGYTF TGTGCCAGCAGCTTAAACAGTAATTATGGCTACACCTTC
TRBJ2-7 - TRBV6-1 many CASSGTVPYEQYF TGTGCCAGCAGTGGTACAGTCCCCTACGAGCAGTACTTC
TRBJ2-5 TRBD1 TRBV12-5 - CASGWGTGGQETQYF TGTGCTAGTGGTTGGGGAACAGGGGGCCAAGAGACCCAGTACTTC
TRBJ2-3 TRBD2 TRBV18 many CASSPPLAGNKGDTQYF TGTGCCAGCTCACCACCATTAGCGGGTAACAAGGGAGATACGCAGTATTTT
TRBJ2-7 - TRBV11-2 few CASSPWGGGSKYEQYF TGTGCCAGCAGCCCATGGGGGGGCGGGAGTAAGTACGAGCAGTACTTC
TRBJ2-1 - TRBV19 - CASRGQLGGVSEQFF TGTGCCAGTAGAGGGCAACTAGGGGGTGTCAGTGAGCAGTTCTTC
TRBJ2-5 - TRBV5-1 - CASSSDPPLGQYF TGCGCCAGCAGCTCGGACCCCCCCCTGGGCCAGTACTTC
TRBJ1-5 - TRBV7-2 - CASSFLWQPQHF TGTGCCAGCAGCTTTTTGTGGCAGCCCCAGCATTTT
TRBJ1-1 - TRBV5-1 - CASSLVWNTEAFF TGCGCCAGCAGCTTGGTTTGGAACACTGAAGCTTTCTTT
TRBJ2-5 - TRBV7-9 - CASSLPPYQETQYF TGTGCCAGCAGCTTACCTCCGTACCAAGAGACCCAGTACTTC
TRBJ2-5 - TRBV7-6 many CASSFQQGGETQYF TGTGCCAGCAGCTTTCAACAGGGAGGGGAGACCCAGTACTTC
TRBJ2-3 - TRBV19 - CASEDSGSSTDTQYF TGTGCCAGTGAAGATAGCGGCTCTAGCACAGATACGCAGTATTTT
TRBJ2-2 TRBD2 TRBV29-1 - CSVLAGEVTGELFF TGCAGCGTTCTTGCGGGGGAGGTCACCGGGGAGCTGTTTTTT
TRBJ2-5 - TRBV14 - CASSQSLFLGETQYF TGTGCCAGCAGCCAATCGTTGTTTCTCGGGGAGACCCAGTACTTC
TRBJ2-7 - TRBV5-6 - CASSYRDYEQYF TGTGCCTCTTCGTACAGGGACTACGAGCAGTACTTC
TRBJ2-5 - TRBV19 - CASSIWGEFPETQYF TGTGCCAGTAGTATTTGGGGGGAGTTTCCGGAGACCCAGTACTTC
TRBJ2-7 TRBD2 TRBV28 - CASSFLASGRTHTYEQYF TGTGCCAGCAGTTTTTTGGCTAGCGGGAGGACCCACACCTACGAGCAGTACTTC
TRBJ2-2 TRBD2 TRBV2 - CARRTSGATGELFF TGTGCCAGACGGACTAGCGGGGCCACCGGGGAGCTGTTTTTT
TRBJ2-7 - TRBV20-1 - CSATDGYEQYF TGCAGTGCCACCGACGGATACGAGCAGTACTTC
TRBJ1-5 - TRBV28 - CASSLWDSAWGQPQHF TGTGCCAGCAGTTTATGGGACAGCGCCTGGGGACAGCCCCAGCATTTT
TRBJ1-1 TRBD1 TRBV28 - CASSSKSGTAIEAFF TGTGCCAGCAGTTCCAAATCCGGGACAGCCATTGAAGCTTTCTTT
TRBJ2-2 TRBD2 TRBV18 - CASSQGTSIAGELFF TGTGCCAGCTCGCAAGGGACTAGCATAGCCGGGGAGCTGTTTTTT
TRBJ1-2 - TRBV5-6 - CASSLVSANYGYTF TGTGCCAGCAGCTTGGTATCAGCCAACTATGGCTACACCTTC
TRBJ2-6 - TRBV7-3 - CASSFSAGANVLTF TGTGCCAGCAGCTTTTCGGCTGGGGCCAACGTCCTGACTTTC
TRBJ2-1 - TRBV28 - CASSLGGASSYNEQFF TGTGCCAGCAGTTTAGGCGGTGCGAGCTCCTACAATGAGCAGTTCTTC
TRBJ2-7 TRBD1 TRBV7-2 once CASSTRTGGEQYF TGTGCCAGCAGCACTCGGACAGGGGGCGAGCAGTACTTC
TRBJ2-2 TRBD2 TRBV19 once CASSGGRAYTGELFF TGTGCCAGTAGCGGCGGGAGGGCCTACACCGGGGAGCTGTTTTTT
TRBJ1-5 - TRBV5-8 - CASSLWTPDSNQPQHF TGTGCCAGCAGCTTGTGGACACCCGATAGCAATCAGCCCCAGCATTTT
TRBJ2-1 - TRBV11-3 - CASSLAGDSYNEQFF TGTGCCAGCAGCTTAGCGGGAGACTCCTACAATGAGCAGTTCTTC
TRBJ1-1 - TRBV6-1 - CASSAEWRNTEAFF TGTGCCAGCAGTGCAGAGTGGCGGAACACTGAAGCTTTCTTT
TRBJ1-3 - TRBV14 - CASSPLRLHGNTIYF TGTGCCAGCAGCCCCCTCCGGCTGCACGGAAACACCATATATTTT
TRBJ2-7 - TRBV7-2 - CASSSGTFSYEQYF TGTGCCAGCAGCAGCGGGACATTCTCCTACGAGCAGTACTTC
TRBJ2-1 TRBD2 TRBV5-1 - CASSLGAGVYEQFF TGCGCCAGCAGCTTGGGTGCGGGAGTCTATGAGCAGTTCTTC
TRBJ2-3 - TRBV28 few CASSLLRDPYFGARSDTQYF TGTGCCAGCAGTTTATTACGGGACCCTTATTTTGGAGCTCGATCAGATACGCAGTATTTT
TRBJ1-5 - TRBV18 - CASSPRGSSNQPQHF TGTGCCAGCTCACCACGGGGTAGTAGCAATCAGCCCCAGCATTTT
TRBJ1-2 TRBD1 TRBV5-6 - CASSSPGQTSNYGYTF TGTGCCAGCAGCTCCCCGGGACAGACTTCCAACTATGGCTACACCTTC
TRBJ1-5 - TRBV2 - CASSEYGGSGNQPQHF TGTGCCAGCAGTGAATACGGCGGTTCGGGTAATCAGCCCCAGCATTTT
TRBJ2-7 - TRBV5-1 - CASSFQAGITYEQYF TGCGCCAGCAGCTTTCAAGCGGGCATAACCTACGAGCAGTACTTC
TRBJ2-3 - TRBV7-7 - CASSLAGGDTQYF TGTGCCAGCAGCTTAGCTGGGGGAGATACGCAGTATTTT
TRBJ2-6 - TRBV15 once CATSRDMVKGLHSGANVLTF TGTGCCACCAGCAGAGATATGGTGAAGGGGCTCCACTCTGGGGCCAACGTCCTGACTTTC
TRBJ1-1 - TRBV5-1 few CASSSGANTEAFF TGCGCCAGCAGCTCTGGGGCGAACACTGAAGCTTTCTTT
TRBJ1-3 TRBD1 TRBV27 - CASRHTGATGNTIYF TGTGCCAGCAGGCATACAGGGGCGACTGGAAACACCATATATTTT
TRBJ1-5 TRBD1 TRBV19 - CASRGEDRGFQPQHF TGTGCCAGTAGGGGGGAGGACAGGGGCTTTCAGCCCCAGCATTTT
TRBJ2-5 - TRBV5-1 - CASSTPGLGETQYF TGCGCCAGCAGCACCCCGGGGTTGGGGGAGACCCAGTACTTC
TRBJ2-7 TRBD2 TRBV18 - CASSPLAGGPLNEQYF TGTGCCAGCTCACCACTAGCGGGAGGGCCTCTCAACGAGCAGTACTTC
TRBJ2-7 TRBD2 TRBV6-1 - CASSEYTGTSSYEQYF TGTGCCAGCAGTGAATATACCGGGACTAGCAGTTACGAGCAGTACTTC
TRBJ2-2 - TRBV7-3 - CASSLRRDSTPGELFF TGTGCCAGCAGCTTAAGGCGGGACTCAACCCCCGGGGAGCTGTTTTTT
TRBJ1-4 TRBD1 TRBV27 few CASSPWGTGSEKLFF TGTGCCAGCAGCCCATGGGGGACAGGCAGTGAAAAACTGTTTTTT
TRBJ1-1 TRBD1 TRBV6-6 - CASRRTGKEVSEAFF TGTGCCAGCAGGAGGACAGGGAAGGAAGTTTCTGAAGCTTTCTTT
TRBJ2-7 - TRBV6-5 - CASSYSRGIVYEQYF TGTGCCAGCAGTTACTCTCGCGGGATTGTTTACGAGCAGTACTTC